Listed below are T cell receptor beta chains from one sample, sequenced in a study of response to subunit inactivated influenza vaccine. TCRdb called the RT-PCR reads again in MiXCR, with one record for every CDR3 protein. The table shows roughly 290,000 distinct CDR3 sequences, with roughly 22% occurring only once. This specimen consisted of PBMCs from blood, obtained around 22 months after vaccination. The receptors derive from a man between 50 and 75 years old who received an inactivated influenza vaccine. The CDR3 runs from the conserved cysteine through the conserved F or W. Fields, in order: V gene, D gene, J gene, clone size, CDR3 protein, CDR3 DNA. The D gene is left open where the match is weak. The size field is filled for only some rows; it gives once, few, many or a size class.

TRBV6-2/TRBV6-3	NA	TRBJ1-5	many	CASSSARVGASNQPQHF	TGTGCCAGCAGTTCGGCCAGGGTAGGGGCAAGCAATCAGCCCCAGCATTTT
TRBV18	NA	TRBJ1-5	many	CASSLSTDQPQHF	TGTGCCAGCTCACTATCCACGGATCAGCCCCAGCATTTT
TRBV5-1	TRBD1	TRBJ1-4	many	CASSYRQGWGEKLFF	TGCGCCAGCAGCTACCGACAGGGTTGGGGTGAAAAACTGTTTTTT
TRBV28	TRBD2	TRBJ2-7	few	CASSFGTSGDHLGYEQYF	TGTGCCAGCAGTTTTGGGACTAGCGGGGACCACCTGGGCTACGAGCAGTACTTC
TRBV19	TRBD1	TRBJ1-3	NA	CATQRDSGRVFGNTIYF	TGTGCCACCCAACGGGACAGTGGCCGAGTATTTGGAAACACCATATATTTT
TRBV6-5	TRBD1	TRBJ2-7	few	CASSYSRTGVFHEQYF	TGTGCCAGCAGTTATAGCCGGACAGGGGTTTTTCACGAGCAGTACTTC
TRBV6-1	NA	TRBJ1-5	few	CASGGVYSNQPQHF	TGTGCCAGCGGGGGGGTGTATAGCAATCAGCCCCAGCATTTT
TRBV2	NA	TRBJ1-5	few	CASRGGDNQPQHF	TGTGCCAGCAGAGGAGGGGACAATCAGCCCCAGCATTTT
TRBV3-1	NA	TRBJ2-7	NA	CASSPQFGGQYF	TGTGCCAGCAGCCCCCAATTCGGGGGGCAGTACTTC
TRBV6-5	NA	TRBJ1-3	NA	CASSLAAGNTIYF	TGTGCCAGCAGTTTGGCGGCTGGAAACACCATATATTTT
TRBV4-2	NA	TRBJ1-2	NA	CASSQVNVQGSGYTF	TGTGCCAGCAGCCAAGTTAATGTGCAGGGGTCTGGCTACACCTTC
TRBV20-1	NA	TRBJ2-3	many	CSKRGGGAVDTQYF	TGCAGCAAAAGGGGAGGAGGGGCGGTAGATACGCAGTATTTT
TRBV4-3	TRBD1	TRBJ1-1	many	CASSQGWTGVNTEAFF	TGCGCCAGCAGCCAAGGATGGACAGGGGTGAACACTGAAGCTTTCTTT
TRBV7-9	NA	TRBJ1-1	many	CASSLGPTEAFF	TGTGCCAGCAGCTTAGGTCCCACTGAAGCTTTCTTT
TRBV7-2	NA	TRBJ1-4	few	CASSFEAGEKLFF	TGTGCCAGCAGCTTTGAGGCTGGTGAAAAACTGTTTTTT
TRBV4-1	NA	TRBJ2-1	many	CASSQWGGGPRFFF	TGCGCCAGCAGCCAATGGGGGGGGGGCCCAAGGTTTTTCTTC
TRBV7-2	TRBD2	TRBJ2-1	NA	CASSFTGTSGSDEQFF	TGTGCCAGCAGCTTCACCGGGACTAGCGGGAGCGATGAGCAGTTCTTC
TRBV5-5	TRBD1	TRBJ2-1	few	CASSRDSFNNEQFF	TGTGCCAGCAGCCGGGACAGCTTTAACAATGAGCAGTTCTTC
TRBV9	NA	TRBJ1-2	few	CASSTQRTENYGYTF	TGTGCCAGCAGCACCCAACGAACAGAGAACTATGGCTACACCTTC
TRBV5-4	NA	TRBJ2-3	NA	CATTGLGLNTQYF	TGTGCCACCACGGGATTGGGCCTGAATACGCAGTATTTT
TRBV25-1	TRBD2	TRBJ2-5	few	CASSEGTSGGQETQYF	TGTGCCAGCAGTGAAGGGACTAGCGGGGGGCAAGAGACCCAGTACTTC
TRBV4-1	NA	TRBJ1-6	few	CASSQEGREAPLHF	TGCGCCAGCAGCCAAGAGGGGAGAGAAGCACCCCTCCACTTT
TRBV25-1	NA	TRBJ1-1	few	CASSELGQPITEAFF	TGTGCCAGCAGTGAATTAGGACAGCCTATTACTGAAGCTTTCTTT
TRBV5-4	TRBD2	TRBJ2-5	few	CASSSGLAGGQETQYF	TGTGCCAGCAGCTCCGGACTAGCGGGGGGTCAAGAGACCCAGTACTTC
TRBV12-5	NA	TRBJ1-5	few	CASGLDLSQPQHF	TGTGCTAGTGGTTTGGACCTGAGTCAGCCCCAGCATTTT
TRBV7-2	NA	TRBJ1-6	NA	CASRGTDYNSPLHF	TGTGCCAGCAGGGGGACGGACTATAATTCACCCCTCCACTTT
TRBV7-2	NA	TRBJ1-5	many	CASSLQSGYQPQHF	TGTGCCAGCAGCCTACAGAGTGGGTATCAGCCCCAGCATTTT
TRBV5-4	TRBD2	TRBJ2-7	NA	CASSPTSASSYEQYF	TGTGCCAGCAGTCCCACTAGCGCCAGCTCCTACGAGCAGTACTTC
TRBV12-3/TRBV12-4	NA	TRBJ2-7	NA	CASSPPSYEQYF	TGTGCCAGCAGCCCCCCTTCCTACGAGCAGTACTTC
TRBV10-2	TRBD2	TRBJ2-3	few	CASRGGLAGGTDTQYF	TGCGCCAGCAGGGGAGGACTAGCGGGGGGCACAGATACGCAGTATTTT
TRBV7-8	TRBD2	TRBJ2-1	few	CASSERTSGRDEQFF	TGTGCCAGCAGCGAGAGGACTAGCGGGAGGGATGAGCAGTTCTTC
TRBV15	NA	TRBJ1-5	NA	CATSRVSRGSNQPQHF	TGTGCCACCAGCAGAGTCTCCAGAGGTAGCAATCAGCCCCAGCATTTT
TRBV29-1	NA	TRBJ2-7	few	CSVEAGDTSSYEQYF	TGCAGCGTTGAAGCCGGGGACACCTCCTCCTACGAGCAGTACTTC
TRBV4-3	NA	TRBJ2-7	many	CASSQDLGNYEQYF	TGCGCCAGCAGCCAAGATCTGGGGAACTACGAGCAGTACTTC
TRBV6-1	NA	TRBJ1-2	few	CASTTGANYGYTF	TGTGCCAGCACCACCGGGGCTAACTATGGCTACACCTTC
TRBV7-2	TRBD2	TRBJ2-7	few	CASSLASGSSYEQYF	TGTGCCAGCAGCTTGGCTAGCGGGAGTAGTTACGAGCAGTACTTC
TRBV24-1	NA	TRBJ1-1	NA	CATRGSYTEAFF	TGTGCCACCCGGGGGTCTTACACTGAAGCTTTCTTT
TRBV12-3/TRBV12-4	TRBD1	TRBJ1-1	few	CAIQTGGNTEAFF	TGTGCCATCCAGACAGGGGGGAACACTGAAGCTTTCTTT
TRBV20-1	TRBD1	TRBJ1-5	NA	CSAAGQDNQPQHF	TGCAGTGCTGCGGGACAGGATAATCAGCCCCAGCATTTT
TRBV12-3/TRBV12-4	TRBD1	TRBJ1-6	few	CASSPGQRYSPLHF	TGTGCCAGCAGTCCGGGACAGCGTTATTCACCCCTCCACTTT
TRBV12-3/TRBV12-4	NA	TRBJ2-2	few	CASSPGGGQPNTGELFF	TGTGCCAGCAGCCCGGGGGGTGGACAGCCTAACACCGGGGAGCTGTTTTTT
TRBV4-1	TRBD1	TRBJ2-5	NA	CASSQDGTGALGETQYF	TGCGCCAGCAGCCAAGATGGGACAGGGGCATTAGGAGAGACCCAGTACTTC
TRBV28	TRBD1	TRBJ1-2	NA	CASSFPPGQGPEYGYTF	TGTGCCAGCAGTTTCCCCCCGGGACAGGGACCTGAGTATGGCTACACCTTC
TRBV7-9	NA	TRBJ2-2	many	CASSLGLNTGELFF	TGTGCCAGCAGCTTGGGCCTTAACACCGGGGAGCTGTTTTTT
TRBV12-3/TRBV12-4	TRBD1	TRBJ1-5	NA	CASSFDRAQPQHF	TGTGCCAGCAGTTTCGACAGGGCACAGCCCCAGCATTTT
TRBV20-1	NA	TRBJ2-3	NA	CSARFPQGTDTQYF	TGCAGTGCTAGGTTCCCTCAGGGCACAGATACGCAGTATTTT
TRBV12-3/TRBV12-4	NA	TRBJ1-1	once	CASRATQNTEAFF	TGTGCCAGCAGAGCAACACAGAACACTGAAGCTTTCTTT
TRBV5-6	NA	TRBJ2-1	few	CASSLLNYNEQFF	TGTGCCAGCAGCTTACTGAACTACAATGAGCAGTTCTTC
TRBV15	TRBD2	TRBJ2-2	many	CATSWGLAGGAGELFF	TGTGCCACCAGCTGGGGACTAGCGGGAGGTGCCGGGGAGCTGTTTTTT
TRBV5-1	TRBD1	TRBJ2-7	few	CASSLDRGSRYEQYF	TGCGCCAGCAGCTTGGACAGGGGGAGCCGGTACGAGCAGTACTTC
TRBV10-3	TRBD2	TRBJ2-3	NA	CAISETSGSTDTQYF	TGTGCCATCAGTGAGACTAGCGGGAGTACAGATACGCAGTATTTT
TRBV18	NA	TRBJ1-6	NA	CASSSQGRVSGVVNSPLHF	TGTGCCAGCTCATCACAGGGCCGAGTTTCGGGGGTCGTTAATTCACCCCTCCACTTT
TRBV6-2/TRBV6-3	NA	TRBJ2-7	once	CASSYGTGGLGEQYF	TGTGCCAGCAGTTACGGGACCGGCGGTCTGGGCGAGCAGTACTTC
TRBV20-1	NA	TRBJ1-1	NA	CSAKRGDTEAFF	TGCAGTGCAAAAAGGGGCGACACTGAAGCTTTCTTT
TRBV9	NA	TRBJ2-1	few	CASSVGRLKSGLYNEQFF	TGTGCCAGCAGCGTAGGACGTTTGAAAAGCGGGTTATACAATGAGCAGTTCTTC
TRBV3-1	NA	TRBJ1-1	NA	CASKQTNTEAFF	TGTGCCAGTAAACAGACGAACACTGAAGCTTTCTTT
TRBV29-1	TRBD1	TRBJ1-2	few	CSVDEGQGGYGYTF	TGCAGCGTTGATGAGGGACAGGGAGGGTATGGCTACACCTTC
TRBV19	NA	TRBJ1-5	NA	CASNRGSGQDQPQHF	TGTGCCAGTAACCGAGGCTCGGGGCAAGATCAGCCCCAGCATTTT
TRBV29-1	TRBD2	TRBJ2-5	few	CSVDRAGEETQYF	TGCAGCGTTGACCGAGCGGGAGAGGAGACCCAGTACTTC
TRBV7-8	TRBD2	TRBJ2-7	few	CASSLEGASGMGRQYF	TGTGCCAGCAGCTTAGAAGGGGCTAGCGGGATGGGCCGGCAGTACTTC